These 2 T cell receptor beta chains were sequenced from one sample in a study of Graves' ophthalmopathy and Graves' hyperthyroidism. Amplification of the TCR beta CDR3 regions used RNA transcripts (as template). Amplification began with first-round RT-PCR using HTBI primers, then second-round multiplex PCR was performed. TCRdb reanalysed the multiplex PCR reads using MiXCR and keeps one entry per CDR3 protein. The sample contains some 750,000 distinct CDR3 sequences, 35% to 50% of which appear only once. The sequenced sample consisted of peripheral blood. These receptors were collected from an adult man with Graves' ophthalmopathy.

DNA of the CDR3: TGTGCCAGCAGAACGACAGGGAGAGACACCATATATTTT. Its protein product is CASRTTGRDTIYF. The V gene is TRBV12-3 or TRBV12-4, the J gene TRBJ1-3; the match to TRBD1 covers 7 bases. Losses at the gene ends were 6 bases for V and 8 bases for J; bases not matched to a gene: 7. The CDR3 has 13 amino acids.

The V and J genes are TRBV7-9 and TRBJ1-6, with TRBD1 matching 7 bases. V shed 4 bases and J 7 bases; nucleotides not matched to a gene: 10. The CDR3 consists of 16 residues. CDR1 is SEHNR and CDR2 is FQNEAQ in the germline V gene (reference sequence). The DNA of the CDR3 is TGTGCCAGCAGCTATCCGGGACAGCGGAAAAATTCACCCCTCCACTTT. Translated: CASSYPGQRKNSPLHF. The entire variable domain, with the rest obtained from reference TRBV7-9 and TRBJ1-6, is as follows: DTGVSQNPRHKITKRGQNVTFRCDPISEHNRLYWYRQTLGQGPEFLTYFQNEAQLEKSRLLSDRFSAERPKGSFSTLEIQRTEQGDSAMYLCASSYPGQRKNSPLHFGNGTRLTVT.